Below, 24 T cell receptor beta chains from the same sample are listed, as sequenced in a study of T cell repertoires in cytomegalovirus infection. One entry per CDR3 protein, called by TCRdb with MiXCR from the reads. Of fewer than 200,000 distinct CDR3 sequences in the sample, 13% to 15% are singletons; the top ten hold roughly 30%. Sequenced: PBMCs. All receptors derive from a human donor in good health (CMV status not recorded). Some clones in this sample may be carry-over from other donors' samples.

As regards this clonotype: The CDR3 does not end in the conserved phenylalanine or tryptophan, so this is likely a read error. This chain connects TRBV29-1 to TRBJ1-1; no clear D gene. Deletions cut 5 bases from V and 0 bases from J, with 16 bases between. This CDR3 spans 15 amino acids. Germline loops: CDR1 SQVTM, CDR2 ANQGSEA. The CDR3 DNA reads as TGCAGCGTTTTTTCCGGGATGACTTTGAACACTGAAGCTTTCCTT. Its translation: CSVFSGMTLNTEAFL.

This clonotype was detected ten times or more. One end of the junction does not line up with germline, which may come from a read error. The chain uses TRBV5-4 and TRBJ2-5, with TRBD2 identical over 14 bases. The length of the CDR3 is 16 residues. CDR1 and CDR2 from the germline V gene are SGHNT and YYREEE (reference sequence). CDR3 region: CASSQGTSGGQETQYF. The CDR3 nucleotides are TGCGCCAGCAGCCAGGGGACTAGCGGGGGCCAAGAGACCCAGTACTTC.

On this clonotype: Germline is not matched at one junction end, which may reflect a read error. The CDR3, as DNA: TGCGCCAGCAGCTGGGGGTACGGGGACGGGGTCTTT. It codes for CASSWGYGDGVF. The chain has TRBV5-1 and TRBJ1-1, with a possible D match to TRBD1 (5 bases). Germline V lookup: CDR1 SGHRS, CDR2 YFSETQ. CDR3 length equals 12 residues.

This clonotype occurred many times. V usage is TRBV6-2 or TRBV6-3 and J usage is TRBJ2-1, with D possibly TRBD2 on 6 matching bases. Trimming shortened V by 7 bases and J by 7 bases, and 23 bases separated the two germline ends. The CDR3 has 16 residues. Per germline, CDR1 MNHEY and CDR2 SVGEGT. In nucleotides, the CDR3 is TGTGCCAGCATTGATTATGTGACTAGAGGAAAGAATGAGCAGTTCTTC. Amino acids: CASIDYVTRGKNEQFF.

The chain recombines TRBV7-9 with TRBJ2-2, with 8 bases lining up with TRBD1. Looked up from germline, CDR1 is SEHNR and CDR2 is FQNEAQ (reference sequence). The CDR3 is 14 residues long. The ends lost 3 bases at V and 9 bases at J; junction bases unmatched: 6. CDR3 sequence: CASSFGQGIRELFF. The CDR3 DNA reads TGTGCCAGCAGCTTCGGACAGGGTATTCGGGAGCTGTTTTTT.

CDR3 region: CASSPNIRDGEQYF. DNA of the CDR3: TGTGCCAGCTCACCGAATATCAGGGATGGCGAGCAGTACTTC. The gene calls are TRBV18 and TRBJ2-7; D is perhaps TRBD1 (5 bases). The V gene's germline CDR1 is KGHSH and CDR2 LQKENI. The CDR3 is 14 amino acids. Trimming took off 3 bases at V and 6 bases at J, with 15 bases between the two ends. Drawing the rest from reference TRBV18 and TRBJ2-7, the complete variable domain is NAGVMQNPRHLVRRRGQEARLRCSPMKGHSHVYWYRQLPEEGLKFMVYLQKENIIDESGMPKERFSAEFPKEGPSILRIQQVVRGDSAAYFCASSPNIRDGEQYFGPGTRLTVT.

This chain connects TRBV19 to TRBJ2-2; TRBD2 matches 11 bases. Germline values: CDR1 LNHDA, CDR2 SQIVND (reference sequence). Trimming at V came to 5 bases and at J to 3 bases, leaving 2 bases not matched to a gene. This CDR3 spans 15 amino acids. The CDR3 DNA reads as TGTGCCAGTAGTCTACTAGCGGGAGACACCGGGGAGCTGTTTTTT. It codes for CASSLLAGDTGELFF. Using reference TRBV19 and TRBJ2-2 for the parts outside the CDR3, the full variable domain is DGGITQSPKYLFRKEGQNVTLSCEQNLNHDAMYWYRQDPGQGLRLIYYSQIVNDFQKGDIAEGYSVSREKKESFPLTVTSAQKNPTAFYLCASSLLAGDTGELFFGEGSRLTVL.

This clonotype has at least ten counts. The chain is built from TRBV7-2 and TRBJ1-2; D is ambiguous. There are 12 residues in the CDR3. Germline V gene sequence: CDR1 SGHTA, CDR2 FQGNSA. Trimming stripped 3 bases from V and 0 bases from J, with 2 bases between. The CDR3 DNA sequence: TGTGCCAGCAGCTTTTCTAACTATGGCTACACCTTC. Translation gives CASSFSNYGYTF.

This sequence joins TRBV29-1 and TRBJ2-4; D gene ambiguous. The CDR3 has 14 residues. The germline gives CDR1 SQVTM, CDR2 ANQGSEA. V was trimmed by 4 bases and J by 0 bases, leaving 10 bases between them. Here the CDR3 reads CSVVNQLAKNIQYF. CDR3 nucleotides: TGCAGCGTTGTAAATCAATTAGCCAAAAACATTCAGTACTTC.

This clonotype has only a few counts. This chain links TRBV13 with TRBJ2-5, with D tentatively TRBD1 or TRBD2 (5 bases each). This CDR3 has 15 amino acids. The V gene's germline CDR1 is PRHDT and CDR2 FYEKMQ (reference sequence). Trimming removed 3 bases at V and 4 bases at J, with 15 bases between. CDR3 nucleotides: TGTGCCAGCAGCTTTTGGCAGGGTGGGGGAGAGACCCAGTACTTC. Translated: CASSFWQGGGETQYF.

This clonotype was counted a few times. The chain couples TRBV28 to TRBJ1-1, with D tentatively TRBD1 (6 bases). The CDR3 has 16 amino acids. With 7 bases removed from V and 0 bases from J, the gap between germline ends came to 18 bases. Germline CDR1 is MDHEN and CDR2 is SYDVKM. The CDR3 reads CASISGGANMNTEAFF. DNA for the CDR3: TGTGCCAGCATCTCCGGGGGGGCTAACATGAACACTGAAGCTTTCTTT.

The chain employs TRBV20-1 and TRBJ1-5, with 7 bases matching TRBD1. Germline lookup yields CDR1 DFQATT and CDR2 SNEGSKA (reference sequence). This CDR3 spans 17 amino acids. The ends lost 6 bases at V and 3 bases at J; junction bases unmatched: 17. The CDR3 DNA sequence: TGCAGTGCCAAAAAGATCGTGACAGGGATTTCCAATCAGCCCCAGCATTTT. Translating gives CSAKKIVTGISNQPQHF.

This clonotype was observed a handful of times. The CDR3 reads CASSGTGGGTEAFF. The CDR3 DNA reads as TGTGCCAGCTCCGGGACAGGGGGCGGCACTGAAGCTTTCTTT. The genes are TRBV28 and TRBJ1-1, with TRBD1 matching over 12 bases. This CDR3 comprises 14 residues. V lost 8 bases to trimming and J lost 4 bases; unmatched junction nucleotides: 5. The germline gives CDR1 MDHEN, CDR2 SYDVKM.

This clonotype was observed once. Since a much larger clone is just one base distant, this may be a read error. This chain uses TRBV12-5 with TRBJ2-1; D tentatively fits TRBD1 or TRBD2 (5 bases each). Trimming took 7 bases from V and 7 from J, leaving 14 bases between them. Germline V gene lookup returns CDR1 LGHNT and CDR2 FRNRAP. The CDR3 spans 13 residues. The CDR3 is CASATQGDNEQFF. The CDR3, as DNA: TGTGCTAGTGCTACTCAGGGAGATAATGAGCAGTTCTTC.

This clonotype was counted ten times or more. This CDR3 is CASSRTRSVGPYEQYF. In nucleotides, the CDR3 is TGTGCCAGCAGCCGCACGCGTAGCGTAGGACCCTACGAGCAGTACTTC. The chain employs TRBV7-2 and TRBJ2-7; possibly TRBD2 for D (5 bases). V was pared by 5 bases and J by 2 bases, with 19 bases between. Germline-derived CDR1 and CDR2 are SGHTA and FQGNSA. The CDR3 is 16 amino acids. Using reference TRBV7-2 and TRBJ2-7 for the parts outside the CDR3, the full variable domain is GAGVSQSPSNKVTEKGKDVELRCDPISGHTALYWYRQSLGQGLEFLIYFQGNSAPDKSGLPSDRFSAERTGGSVSTLTIQRTQQEDSAVYLCASSRTRSVGPYEQYFGPGTRLTVT.

The chain carries TRBV20-1 and TRBJ2-1; a weak D match, TRBD2 (6 bases). CDR1 DFQATT and CDR2 SNEGSKA come from the germline V gene (reference sequence). V lost 4 bases, J lost 7 bases, and 14 bases lay in between. The CDR3 is made up of 13 amino acids. The CDR3 nucleotides read TGCAGTGCTACCCTCGGGACTTCGAATGAGCAGTTCTTC. It translates to CSATLGTSNEQFF.

This clonotype was seen at least ten times. The gene calls are TRBV7-9 and TRBJ2-5; 7 bases match TRBD1. CDR1 SEHNR and CDR2 FQNEAQ come from the germline V gene (reference sequence). CDR3 length: 14 amino acids. V lost 3 bases to trimming and J lost 4 bases; unmatched junction nucleotides: 5. CDR3 region: CASSFDRARETQYF. The CDR3 DNA reads as TGTGCCAGCAGCTTCGACAGGGCCCGAGAGACCCAGTACTTC. Using reference TRBV7-9 and TRBJ2-5 for the parts outside the CDR3, the full variable domain is DTGVSQNPRHKITKRGQNVTFRCDPISEHNRLYWYRQTLGQGPEFLTYFQNEAQLEKSRLLSDRFSAERPKGSFSTLEIQRTEQGDSAMYLCASSFDRARETQYFGPGTRLLVL.

The DNA for the CDR3 is TGTGCCAGCAGCCAACCGGACAGGACAATCTATGGCTACACCTTC. Translation: CASSQPDRTIYGYTF. This sequence joins TRBV7-9 and TRBJ1-2; 7 bases map to TRBD1. Per the germline V gene, CDR1 is SEHNR and CDR2 is FQNEAQ (reference sequence). The CDR3 is made up of 15 amino acids. V lost 5 bases to trimming and J lost 4 bases; unmatched junction nucleotides: 10.

This clonotype was recorded many times. CDR3 amino acids: CASTLQGLSYEQYF. The CDR3 DNA follows: TGTGCCAGCACCCTTCAGGGGCTCTCCTACGAGCAGTACTTC. V usage is TRBV28 and J usage is TRBJ2-7; perhaps TRBD1 as D (6 bases). V was trimmed by 7 bases and J by 0 bases, leaving 13 bases between them. The CDR3 spans 14 residues. Germline V gene lookup returns CDR1 MDHEN and CDR2 SYDVKM.

This clonotype was picked up many times. The chain uses TRBV7-2 and TRBJ2-3; D gene uncertain. V lost 5 bases and J lost 0, with 9 bases in between. CDR1 and CDR2 (germline): SGHTA, FQGNSA. The length of the CDR3 is 14 residues. As DNA, the CDR3 is TGTGCCAGCAGCCAACTAAGTAGCACAGATACGCAGTATTTT. This gives the protein CASSQLSSTDTQYF.

The chain joins TRBV7-2 to TRBJ2-5; no reliable D call. Per germline, CDR1 SGHTA and CDR2 FQGNSA. The CDR3 runs to 12 residues. Deletions cut 3 bases from V and 8 bases from J, with 10 bases between. DNA for the CDR3: TGTGCCAGCAGCTTTGGCCGGAGCACCCAGTACTTC. Protein sequence: CASSFGRSTQYF.

The genes are TRBV10-3 and TRBJ1-4; TRBD1 agrees at 9 bases. The CDR3 runs 16 residues. V lost 5 bases, J lost 3 bases, and 7 bases stayed unmatched. Germline CDR1 reads ENHRY; CDR2 reads SYGVKD. This chain's CDR3 is CAISPGGTGSNEKLFF. The CDR3 region has the DNA TGTGCCATCAGTCCTGGGGGGACAGGGTCTAATGAAAAACTGTTTTTT.

This clonotype was detected ten times or more. The genes are TRBV28 and TRBJ2-3; D perhaps matches TRBD1 (6 bases). The CDR3 has 15 residues. V lost 3 bases to trimming and J lost 6 bases, with 16 bases between them. Germline V CDR1 and CDR2: MDHEN, SYDVKM. The CDR3 reads CASSFRTAGADTQYF. The DNA for the CDR3 is TGTGCCAGCAGTTTTCGGACAGCCGGAGCGGATACGCAGTATTTT.

The rearrangement uses TRBV5-1 and TRBJ1-4; 8 nucleotides align to TRBD1. Per germline, CDR1 SGHRS and CDR2 YFSETQ. J lost 8 bases, V lost 0 bases, and 3 bases had no gene match. This CDR3 comprises 14 residues. The CDR3 reads CASSLGRGREKLFF. The DNA for the CDR3 is TGCGCCAGCAGCTTGGGCAGGGGGCGAGAAAAACTGTTTTTT.